The 8 T cell receptor beta chains given below trace back to one sample, sequenced in a study of cytomegalovirus exposure and HLA in healthy donors. PCR primers comprised 60 Vbeta and 13 Jbeta primers. Clones were sequenced by immunoSEQ multiplex PCR, and TCRdb holds only the in-frame ones, with some missing. Among 150,000 to 200,000 clones listed, roughly four fifths were seen once. Sequencing input: PBMCs. The receptor set was obtained from a man in his forties in good health and CMV-seronegative.

This chain uses TRBV28 with TRBJ2-7, with 8 bases aligning to TRBD2. CDR3 length: 15 amino acids. Germline V lookup: CDR1 MDHEN, CDR2 SYDVKM. V lost 2 bases to trimming and J lost 9 bases; unmatched junction nucleotides: 12. The CDR3 loop is CASSLGRGLDGSQYF. CDR3 nucleotide sequence: TGTGCCAGCAGTTTAGGGAGGGGACTAGACGGATCGCAGTACTTC. Drawing the rest from reference TRBV28 and TRBJ2-7, the complete variable domain is DVKVTQSSRYLVKRTGEKVFLECVQDMDHENMFWYRQDPGLGLRLIYFSYDVKMKEKGDIPEGYSVSREKKERFSLILESASTNQTSMYLCASSLGRGLDGSQYFGPGTRLTVT.

The chain recombines TRBV5-1 with TRBJ2-1, with 9 bases that match TRBD1. Germline CDR1 is SGHRS and CDR2 is YFSETQ. The CDR3 covers 15 residues. J was trimmed by 4 bases and V by 0 bases; bases with no gene match: 2. The CDR3 sequence: CASSLAGQGYNEQFF. The CDR3 DNA sequence: TGCGCCAGCAGCTTGGCAGGACAGGGGTACAATGAGCAGTTCTTC.

This clone was seen only a few times. This rearrangement joins TRBV27 to TRBJ2-6; no reliable D call. V dropped 5 bases and J dropped 4 bases, with 6 bases sitting between them. Germline CDR1 reads MNHEY; CDR2 reads SMNVEV (reference sequence). CDR3 length: 13 residues. The CDR3 sequence is CASSALGANVLTF. The CDR3 DNA sequence: TGTGCCAGCAGTGCCCTAGGGGCCAACGTCCTGACTTTC.

This clone occurred a few times. The chain joins TRBV7-3 to TRBJ2-3, with 10 bases lining up with TRBD2. Germline assignment: CDR1 SGHTA and CDR2 FQGTGA. The CDR3 totals 15 residues. J was trimmed by 1 base and V by 4 bases; bases with no gene match: 2. This chain's CDR3 is CASSYGLAGTDTQYF. For the CDR3, the DNA is TGTGCCAGCAGCTACGGACTAGCGGGCACAGATACGCAGTATTTT.

The chain carries TRBV6-1 and TRBJ1-2; the D gene is possibly TRBD1 (5 bases). V was cut by 0 bases and J by 8 bases, with 16 bases left in between. Germline V CDR1 and CDR2: MNHNS, SASEGT. This CDR3 is built from 15 residues. This chain's CDR3 is CASSEAGRAVLGYTF. For the CDR3, the DNA is TGTGCCAGCAGTGAAGCGGGCAGGGCGGTCTTAGGCTACACCTTC.

V is TRBV6-6 and J is TRBJ2-3, with unresolved D. The germline V and J ends were trimmed by 2 bases and 0 bases, with 9 bases remaining between them. There are 15 residues in the CDR3. Germline V gives CDR1 MNHNY, CDR2 SVGAGI (reference sequence). The CDR3 here is CASSYVQASTDTQYF. Written as DNA, the CDR3 is TGTGCCAGCAGTTACGTGCAGGCTAGCACAGATACGCAGTATTTT.

The V gene is TRBV27, the J gene TRBJ2-1; TRBD2 matches 13 bases. This CDR3 region has 12 residues. Germline V gene lookup returns CDR1 MNHEY and CDR2 SMNVEV (reference sequence). The V gene end was trimmed by 6 bases and the J gene end by 16 bases; junction bases not matched to a gene: 6. CDR3 amino acids: CASSLTSGRAFF. The CDR3 DNA reads TGTGCCAGCAGCCTAACTAGCGGGAGGGCCTTCTTC.

The chain employs TRBV6-5 and TRBJ1-6, with D perhaps matching TRBD1 (6 bases). V was shortened by 6 bases and J by 10 bases, with 13 bases between the two germline ends. This CDR3 is built from 13 residues. Germline CDR1 is MNHEY and CDR2 is SVGAGI. The CDR3 region is CASSTGRGSPLHF. In DNA form, the CDR3 reads TGTGCCAGCAGCACAGGGAGAGGATCACCCCTCCACTTT.